This note documents a single T cell receptor beta chain sequence. Its antigen is as yet unknown. The CDR3 contains 16 residues. Trimming at V came to 0 bases and at J to 2 bases, leaving 3 bases not matched to a gene. Germline values: CDR1 SGDLS, CDR2 YYNGEE. This entry belongs to a study of T cell responses to AZD1222 COVID-19 vaccine. Pooling was applied to second doses at about 4 or about 12 weeks. Whole-study findings and limits: Baseline serostatus was positive in only a handful of AZD1222 recipients.

TCRdb keeps only in-frame clones here, not all; method: immunoSEQ multiplex PCR. The sample holds some 110,000 clones; around 89% are singletons and the top ten take less than 8.5%. The V and J genes are TRBV9 and TRBJ1-3, with 9 bases lining up with TRBD1. The receptor was derived from an adult who received the AZD1222 COVID-19 vaccine. Sequencing used peripheral blood, obtained 28 days after the second AZD1222 dose. The CDR3 protein is CASSVDRGQTGNTIYF. The CDR3 DNA reads as TGTGCCAGCAGCGTAGACAGGGGGCAGACTGGAAACACCATATATTTT.